A single sample gave rise to the 32 T cell receptor beta chains below, sequenced in a study of Graves' ophthalmopathy and Graves' hyperthyroidism. Using RNA transcripts, the TCR beta CDR3 regions were amplified. HTBI primers primed a first-round RT-PCR, and a second-round multiplex PCR followed. Each CDR3 protein gets one entry after TCRdb re-called the multiplex PCR reads with MiXCR. The sample consists of around 470,000 distinct CDR3 sequences, over 13% of them appearing once. The sequencing sample was made of blood. The receptors derive from a woman in her 30s with Graves' ophthalmopathy.

There are a few counts of this clonotype. The V call is TRBV18, the J call TRBJ1-1, with D perhaps TRBD1 (5 bases). The CDR3 is 15 residues long. The germline gives CDR1 KGHSH, CDR2 LQKENI. Trimming removed 1 base from V and 1 base from J, with 10 bases in between. The CDR3 DNA is TGTGCCAGCTCACCACAGCGGACAACGAACACTGAAGCTTTCTTT. Translating gives CASSPQRTTNTEAFF. The variable domain in full, completed from reference TRBV18 and TRBJ1-1, reads NAGVMQNPRHLVRRRGQEARLRCSPMKGHSHVYWYRQLPEEGLKFMVYLQKENIIDESGMPKERFSAEFPKEGPSILRIQQVVRGDSAAYFCASSPQRTTNTEAFFGQGTRLTVV.

The chain is built from TRBV5-1 and TRBJ2-7, with TRBD1 matching 8 bases. V shed 3 bases and J 2 bases; nucleotides not matched to a gene: 10. The CDR3 length is 16 residues. CDR1 is SGHRS and CDR2 is YFSETQ in the germline V gene. As DNA, the CDR3 is TGCGCCAGCAGCTCACACCCCGGGACAGGTCCCTACGAGCAGTACTTC. Its translation is CASSSHPGTGPYEQYF.

This clonotype was seen more than once but under ten times. This CDR3 is CASSVGLAGELAGELFF. The CDR3 region has the DNA TGTGCCAGCAGCGTAGGACTAGCGGGAGAGCTGGCCGGGGAGCTGTTTTTT. J is TRBJ2-2 and V is TRBV9, with 12 nucleotides matching TRBD2. The V segment lost 0 bases and the J segment 6 bases; nucleotides outside the gene matches: 6. The CDR3 has 17 amino acids. From germline, CDR1 is SGDLS and CDR2 YYNGEE.

This clonotype was seen ten or more times. This rearrangement joins TRBV19 to TRBJ1-2; D not resolved. V was trimmed by 1 base and J by 0 bases, leaving 9 bases between them. Germline CDR1 reads LNHDA; CDR2 reads SQIVND (reference sequence). The CDR3 runs to 15 residues. CDR3: CASSIVSDTNYGYTF. As DNA, the CDR3 is TGTGCCAGTAGTATAGTGAGCGATACTAACTATGGCTACACCTTC.

This rearrangement joins TRBV24-1 to TRBJ2-7; no firm D call. CDR1 is KGHDR and CDR2 is SFDVKD in the germline V gene. The V end was cut by 3 bases, the J end by 5 bases, with 13 bases between. The length of the CDR3 is 14 residues. In DNA form, the CDR3 reads TGTGCCACCAGTGATGGTGCCAAGACCAACGAGCAGTACTTC. Translated: CATSDGAKTNEQYF.

This clonotype was seen repeatedly, ten times or more. The chain employs TRBV12-5 and TRBJ2-7, with 7 bases matching TRBD1. The CDR3 runs 16 residues. Losses at the gene ends were 0 bases for V and 3 bases for J; bases not matched to a gene: 8. CDR1 and CDR2 from the germline V gene are LGHNT and FRNRAP. CDR3 region: CASGLVPEDRYYEQYF. CDR3 nucleotide sequence: TGTGCTAGTGGTTTGGTACCCGAGGACAGGTACTACGAGCAGTACTTC.

In its sample, this clonotype was seen many times. This chain uses TRBV5-1 with TRBJ2-4; 7 bases agree with TRBD1. The J segment lost 2 bases and the V segment lost 1 base, leaving 9 bases of the junction unmatched. Germline CDR1 and CDR2: SGHRS and YFSETQ. The CDR3 contains 17 residues. The CDR3 coding sequence is TGCGCCAGCAGCTTGACAGGGGCGAGTGTCACCAAAAACATTCAGTACTTC. Amino acids: CASSLTGASVTKNIQYF.

This clonotype was counted ten times or more. The chain carries TRBV3-1 and TRBJ2-7; D remains ambiguous. CDR1 LGHDT and CDR2 YNNKEL come from the germline V gene (reference sequence). This CDR3 is built from 15 residues. V was cut by 0 bases and J by 3 bases, with 12 bases left in between. The DNA for the CDR3 is TGTGCCAGCAGCCAAGATCCCCTGGCTTACTACGAGCAGTACTTC. This encodes CASSQDPLAYYEQYF.

This clonotype appeared many times. This CDR3 is CASSQDRWSNYGYTF. CDR3 DNA: TGTGCCAGCAGCCAAGATCGCTGGAGTAACTATGGCTACACCTTC. The V gene is TRBV14, the J gene TRBJ1-2, with D unclear. The germline V and J ends were trimmed by 0 bases and 1 base, with 9 bases remaining between them. Germline lookup yields CDR1 SGHDN and CDR2 FVKESK. The CDR3 has 15 amino acids.

This chain uses TRBV4-1 with TRBJ2-5; weak D call: TRBD1 (6 bases). Per the germline V gene, CDR1 is MGHRA and CDR2 is YSYEKL. V was cut by 0 bases and J by 5 bases, with 19 bases left in between. The CDR3 runs 17 residues. CDR3 in DNA: TGCGCCAGCAGCCAAGATAGTTGGGGACATACACGGGAGACCCAGTACTTC. Its protein is CASSQDSWGHTRETQYF.

The table lists this clonotype with many counts. The V call is TRBV12-3 or TRBV12-4, the J call TRBJ2-7; the D is unclear. Trimming left V 3 bases short and J 0 bases short, with 12 bases between. The CDR3 totals 15 residues. CDR3 in amino acids: CASSFGRPSSYEQYF. CDR3 in DNA: TGTGCCAGCAGTTTCGGCAGGCCTAGCTCCTACGAGCAGTACTTC.

There are many counts of this clonotype. The V call is TRBV10-2, the J call TRBJ1-2; no definite D call. The V end was cut by 3 bases, the J end by 7 bases, with 12 bases between. CDR1 is WSHSY and CDR2 is SAAADI in the germline V gene. The CDR3 has 13 amino acids. CDR3 protein: CASSERLPAGYTF. The DNA of the CDR3 is TGCGCCAGCAGTGAAAGGTTACCCGCTGGCTACACCTTC.

This clonotype was seen ten or more times. The gene calls are TRBV18 and TRBJ1-1; weak D call: TRBD1 (5 bases). In germline, CDR1 is KGHSH, CDR2 LQKENI. V was clipped by 1 base and J by 4 bases, with 10 bases between them. This CDR3 region has 14 residues. Written as DNA, the CDR3 is TGTGCCAGCTCACCACTACAGGAAATCACTGAAGCTTTCTTT. It translates to CASSPLQEITEAFF.

This clonotype was observed many times. The V gene is TRBV19, the J gene TRBJ2-2; 7 positions agree with TRBD2. From germline, CDR1 is LNHDA and CDR2 SQIVND (reference sequence). V gave up 4 bases and J gave up 3 bases; unmatched junction bases: 5. This CDR3 region has 15 residues. The CDR3 reads CASSSRLAYTGELFF. The CDR3 DNA reads as TGTGCCAGTAGTAGTCGACTAGCTTACACCGGGGAGCTGTTTTTT.

This rearrangement joins TRBV5-1 to TRBJ2-7; the D gene is possibly TRBD2 (6 bases). With 2 bases removed from V and 2 bases from J, the gap between germline ends came to 14 bases. Germline-derived CDR1 and CDR2 are SGHRS and YFSETQ. This CDR3 contains 15 residues. The CDR3 here is CASSFAIAEAYEQYF. For the CDR3, the DNA is TGCGCCAGCAGCTTCGCGATAGCGGAGGCCTACGAGCAGTACTTC.

This chain connects TRBV6-1 to TRBJ2-6; D is uncertain. CDR3 length: 14 amino acids. Per the germline V gene, CDR1 is MNHNS and CDR2 is SASEGT. V shed 6 bases and J shed 2 bases, with 8 bases lying between them. Written as DNA, the CDR3 is TGTGCCAGCAGAGAAAGGGCTGGGGCCAACGTCCTGACTTTC. It yields the protein CASRERAGANVLTF.

This clonotype has ten or more counts. The chain is built from TRBV28 and TRBJ2-7; D might be TRBD2 (5 bases). Between the trimmed V and J ends, which lost 2 bases and 0 bases, there was a span of 23 bases. Germline loops: CDR1 MDHEN, CDR2 SYDVKM. This CDR3 contains 19 residues. CDR3 protein: CASSLVRNRGGGHSYEQYF. The CDR3 bases are TGTGCCAGCAGTTTAGTACGGAACCGAGGAGGAGGCCACTCCTACGAGCAGTACTTC.

At least ten counts were recorded for this clonotype. The V and J genes are TRBV18 and TRBJ1-1, with 9 bases fitting TRBD1. The junction had 6 bases not matched to a gene; V was cut back by 1 base and J by 6 bases. This CDR3 has 15 residues. Looked up from germline, CDR1 is KGHSH and CDR2 is LQKENI. CDR3 in DNA: TGTGCCAGCTCACCACGGGGACAGGGTTTAGCTGAAGCTTTCTTT. Protein sequence: CASSPRGQGLAEAFF.

This clonotype came up once. A single base separates this from a much larger clone, so it may be a read error. This CDR3 reads CATSDQTTNYDYTF. In nucleotides, the CDR3 is TGTGCCACCTCCGACCAGACTACTAACTATGACTACACCTTC. This chain uses TRBV10-3 with TRBJ1-2; no firm D call. CDR3 length: 14 residues. CDR1 and CDR2 from the germline V gene are ENHRY and SYGVKD.

In its sample, this clonotype was seen many times. The gene calls are TRBV20-1 and TRBJ2-7; a possible D gene is TRBD1 (7 bases). The CDR3 runs 13 residues. V lost 6 bases and J 2 bases, leaving 14 bases between the germline ends. Germline V CDR1 and CDR2: DFQATT, SNEGSKA (reference sequence). The DNA of the CDR3 is TGCAGTGCCCCGCGGGACAGCACCTACGAGCAGTACTTC. Encoded protein: CSAPRDSTYEQYF.

This clonotype was counted a few times. CDR3 sequence: CAWSVLGTGISGELFF. The CDR3 DNA reads as TGTGCCTGGAGTGTACTAGGGACAGGGATTTCCGGGGAGCTGTTTTTT. This chain joins TRBV30 and TRBJ2-2; 9 bases align to TRBD1. CDR1 is GTSNPN and CDR2 is SVGIG in the germline V gene (reference sequence). This CDR3 is built from 16 residues. Trimming took 0 bases from V and 6 from J; bases not matched to a gene: 8.

The DNA for the CDR3 is TGTGCCAGCAGTTCGCCGGGACAGGGTTTGCAGCCCCAGCATTTT. It codes for CASSSPGQGLQPQHF. This rearrangement joins TRBV6-5 to TRBJ1-5; TRBD1 matches 9 bases. Germline assignment: CDR1 MNHEY and CDR2 SVGAGI. Unmatched junction bases numbered 8, after V lost 4 bases and J lost 7 bases. The CDR3 is made up of 15 amino acids.

This clonotype was detected only a few times. One end of the junction does not line up with germline, which may come from a read error. CDR3 protein: CASSPYRGPSCNSPLHF. CDR3 sequence (DNA): TGTGCCAGCAGCCCCTACAGGGGACCCTCCTGTAATTCACCCCTCCACTTT. The rearrangement links TRBV9 to TRBJ1-6, with TRBD1 identical over 7 bases. CDR3 size: 17 residues. Looked up from germline, CDR1 is SGDLS and CDR2 is YYNGEE. Combining the CDR3 with reference TRBV9 and TRBJ1-6 gives the whole variable domain DSGVTQTPKHLITATGQRVTLRCSPRSGDLSVYWYQQSLDQGLQFLIQYYNGEERAKGNILERFSAQQFPDLHSELNLSSLELGDSALYFCASSPYRGPSCNSPLHFGNGTRLTVT.

There are many counts of this clonotype. J is TRBJ2-5 and V is TRBV24-1; possible D gene TRBD1, 5 bases. Per germline, CDR1 KGHDR and CDR2 SFDVKD. The CDR3 runs to 13 residues. Trimming removed 9 bases at V and 5 bases at J, with 15 bases between. The CDR3 loop reads CATGQGGVETQYF. The CDR3 coding sequence is TGTGCCACCGGCCAGGGTGGAGTTGAGACCCAGTACTTC.

This clonotype was counted many times. The rearrangement uses TRBV28 and TRBJ1-3; possibly TRBD1 for D (6 bases). Germline V gene data show CDR1 as MDHEN and CDR2 as SYDVKM. CDR3 length: 16 residues. The V end lost 4 bases, the J end lost 4 bases, and 17 bases lay between the germline ends. CDR3: CASSSPGQGNGNTIYF. The CDR3 DNA sequence: TGTGCCAGCAGTTCCCCCGGCCAGGGGAACGGAAACACCATATATTTT.

This clonotype occurred many times. The V and J genes are TRBV6-5 and TRBJ2-7; D possibly corresponds to TRBD1 (6 bases). Germline V lookup: CDR1 MNHEY, CDR2 SVGAGI. Trimming stripped 6 bases from V and 4 bases from J, with 13 bases between. The CDR3 sequence is 13 residues long. Written as DNA, the CDR3 is TGTGCCAGCAGCGGAGGACAGCCTTACGAGCAGTACTTC. Translation: CASSGGQPYEQYF.

This clonotype appeared many times. J is TRBJ1-5 and V is TRBV6-4; TRBD1 agrees at 8 bases. The J segment lost 6 bases and the V segment lost 2 bases, leaving 9 bases of the junction unmatched. The CDR3 length is 16 residues. CDR1 and CDR2 from the germline V gene are MRHNA and SNTAGT. DNA for the CDR3: TGTGCCAGCAGTGACACCCCTTGGCAGGGGGCTCAGCCCCAGCATTTT. Protein product: CASSDTPWQGAQPQHF.

This clonotype was recorded many times. This chain joins TRBV15 and TRBJ1-3; tentatively, D is TRBD1 (6 bases). The CDR3 loop spans 16 amino acids. Trimming pared 1 base from V and 0 bases from J, leaving 10 bases between. Per germline, CDR1 LNHNV and CDR2 YYDKDF (reference sequence). The CDR3 sequence is CATSRAGVNSGNTIYF. In DNA form, the CDR3 reads TGTGCCACCAGCAGAGCAGGGGTAAACTCTGGAAACACCATATATTTT. Together with reference TRBV15 and TRBJ1-3, the CDR3 gives the full variable domain: DAMVIQNPRYQVTQFGKPVTLSCSQTLNHNVMYWYQQKSSQAPKLLFHYYDKDFNNEADTPDNFQSRRPNTSFCFLDIRSPGLGDTAMYLCATSRAGVNSGNTIYFGEGSWLTVV.

Regarding this clonotype: Lacking the conserved final phenylalanine or tryptophan, this CDR3 likely reflects a read error. V and J are TRBV19 and TRBJ1-1, with no clear D. The CDR3 runs 13 residues. Trimming cost V 7 bases and J 10 bases, with 19 bases left between them. Germline CDR1 reads LNHDA; CDR2 reads SQIVND (reference sequence). CDR3 in amino acids: CASTRAIQGRAFV. The CDR3 nucleotides read TGTGCCAGTACCCGCGCGATCCAAGGGAGAGCTTTCGTT.

The table lists this clonotype with many counts. The chain carries TRBV15 and TRBJ2-5; D gene uncertain. CDR3 length equals 12 residues. With 1 base removed from V and 5 bases from J, the gap between germline ends came to 5 bases. CDR1 and CDR2 (germline): LNHNV, YYDKDF (reference sequence). The CDR3 DNA follows: TGTGCCACCAGCAGAGGAACTGAGACCCAGTACTTC. Protein: CATSRGTETQYF.

This clonotype occurred many times. The rearrangement uses TRBV12-3 or TRBV12-4 and TRBJ1-2, with D perhaps TRBD1 (5 bases). The CDR3 has 14 residues. V was trimmed by 3 bases and J by 6 bases, leaving 14 bases between them. CDR3 loop: CASSLVQGGHGYTF. CDR3 bases: TGTGCCAGCAGTTTGGTTCAGGGAGGGCATGGCTACACCTTC.

This clonotype appeared a few times. CDR3 nucleotides: TGTGCCAGCAAAAAGAGGTCCGGAAACACCATATATTTT. It is translated as CASKKRSGNTIYF. V is TRBV6-2 or TRBV6-3 and J is TRBJ1-3; D unresolved. CDR1 is MNHEY and CDR2 is SVGEGT in the germline V gene. Trimming took 7 bases from V and 4 from J, leaving 11 bases between them. This CDR3 is 13 amino acids long.